The entry that follows covers one T cell receptor beta chain sequence. What it binds is unknown. This sample is drawn from a study of shared clonotypes between healthy human individuals. In the naive CD8 group, cells lacked CD45RO and were positively selected for CCR7, so terminally differentiated effector memory CD45RA+ cells were left out. Per the study methods: Junction-only sequences without quality scores came from ImmunoSEQ, so filtering differed. Assay used: immunoSEQ multiplex PCR; TCRdb lists only in-frame clones, some missing. D and trimming were read from the DNA, whereas the V and J calls and clone size are those reported in that table. The data contain millions of clones, approximately 94% of them seen just once; the ten biggest clones take up 0.9% to 1.4%. The CDR3 is 13 residues long. Germline-derived CDR1 and CDR2 are PRHDT and FYEKMQ (reference sequence). Trimming at V came to 4 bases and at J to 6 bases, leaving 4 bases not matched to a gene.

Findings and caveats of the study: Non-shared clonotypes displayed generation probabilities falling below those of clonotypes present in all four donors.

Sequencing was performed on naive CD8+ T cells sorted from blood. The V gene is TRBV13, the J gene TRBJ2-7; 9 bases align to TRBD1. This receptor was taken from a man between 18 and 29 years old in good health. The CDR3: CASSSGTGPEQYF. In nucleotides, the CDR3 is TGTGCCAGCAGCTCAGGGACAGGGCCCGAGCAGTACTTC.